The clone carrying this T cell receptor (beta chain) is a singleton in its sample. Its antigen is as yet unknown. This entry comes from a study of T cell responses to AZD1222 COVID-19 vaccine. Study-level points and caveats: Recipients of AZD1222 seropositive at baseline numbered only 5 or 6. Among the donors, most were white British and more were female, and clonal diversity was possibly underestimated. Researchers took repertoire samples only after the peak T cell response had come.

Both about-4-week and about-12-week second-dose recipients were combined. Assay: immunoSEQ multiplex PCR; the TCRdb copy retains only in-frame clones and omits some. The table shows 130,000 to 150,000 clones, with around 90% occurring only once. The CDR3 is 15 residues long. The germline V gene encodes CDR1 MNHEY and CDR2 SVGEGT. The V and J ends lost 5 bases and 0 bases respectively, with 13 bases between them. The sequencing here drew on peripheral blood, taken 28 days after the second AZD1222 dose. This sequence was found in an adult who received the AZD1222 COVID-19 vaccine. V usage is TRBV6-2 or TRBV6-3 and J usage is TRBJ1-1; possibly TRBD1 for D (5 bases). Here the CDR3 DNA reads TGTGCCAGCAGTCTCTGGGGGGAGGTGAACACTGAAGCTTTCTTT. This encodes CASSLWGEVNTEAFF.